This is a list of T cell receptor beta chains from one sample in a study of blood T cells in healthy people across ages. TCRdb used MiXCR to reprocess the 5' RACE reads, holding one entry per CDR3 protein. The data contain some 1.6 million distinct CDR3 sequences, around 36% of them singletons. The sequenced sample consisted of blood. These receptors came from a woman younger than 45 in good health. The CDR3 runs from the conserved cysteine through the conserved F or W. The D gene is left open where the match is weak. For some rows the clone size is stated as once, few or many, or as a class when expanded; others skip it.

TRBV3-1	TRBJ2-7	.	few	CASSQVSRGRSYEQYF	TGTGCCAGCAGCCAAGTGTCCCGGGGGAGATCCTACGAGCAGTACTTC
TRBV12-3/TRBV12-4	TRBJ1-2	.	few	CASSLLTGNSHGYTF	TGTGCCAGCAGTCTCCTAACGGGCAATAGTCATGGCTACACCTTC
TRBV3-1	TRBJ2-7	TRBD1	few	CASSQRTGGVGEQYF	TGTGCCAGCAGCCAGCGGACAGGGGGCGTGGGCGAGCAGTACTTC
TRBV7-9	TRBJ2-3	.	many	CASSLQGLSTDTQYF	TGTGCCAGCAGCTTACAGGGGTTGAGCACAGATACGCAGTATTTT
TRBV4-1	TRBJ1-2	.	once	CASSLRTTALDYGYTF	TGCGCCAGCAGCCTCAGGACCACCGCCCTAGACTATGGCTACACCTTC
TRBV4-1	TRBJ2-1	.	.	CASSQEAGQPNERFF	TGCGCCAGCAGCCAAGAAGCTGGACAGCCCAATGAGCGGTTCTTC
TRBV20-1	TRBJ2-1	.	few	CSARTLSAIRVNEQFF	TGCAGTGCTAGGACCCTTAGCGCTATCCGGGTCAATGAGCAGTTCTTC
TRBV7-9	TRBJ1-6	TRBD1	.	CASSLGTGVSPLHF	TGTGCCAGCAGCTTAGGGACAGGGGTTTCACCCCTCCACTTT
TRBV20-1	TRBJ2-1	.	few	CSARDGSGVVNEQFF	TGCAGTGCTAGAGATGGGTCGGGAGTTGTAAATGAGCAGTTCTTC
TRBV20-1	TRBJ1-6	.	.	CSANEGDSPLHF	TGCAGTGCTAACGAAGGGGATTCACCCCTCCACTTT
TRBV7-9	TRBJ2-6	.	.	CASSYTTAGANVLTF	TGTGCCAGCAGCTATACGACGGCTGGGGCCAACGTCCTGACTTTC
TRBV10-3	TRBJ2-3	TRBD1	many	CAISMTGNTDTQYF	TGTGCCATCAGTATGACAGGGAACACAGATACGCAGTATTTT
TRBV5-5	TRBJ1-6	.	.	CASSPYLQGSSYNSPLHF	TGTGCCAGCAGCCCTTACTTACAGGGAAGCTCCTATAATTCACCCCTCCACTTT
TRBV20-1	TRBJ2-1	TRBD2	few	CSAGSGAHPNEQFF	TGCAGTGCTGGTAGCGGGGCACACCCAAATGAGCAGTTCTTC
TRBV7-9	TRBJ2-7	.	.	CASSSDGGHEQYF	TGTGCCAGCAGCTCCGACGGGGGCCACGAGCAGTACTTC
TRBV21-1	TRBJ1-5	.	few	CASSNDRGNQPQHF	TGTGCCAGCAGCAATGACAGGGGGAATCAGCCCCAGCATTTT
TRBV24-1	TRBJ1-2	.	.	CATSDEQGYGYTF	TGTGCCACCAGTGACGAACAGGGCTATGGCTACACCTTC
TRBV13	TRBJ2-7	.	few	CASSFSSGRSGYEQYF	TGTGCCAGCAGCTTCTCCTCGGGGAGAAGCGGCTACGAGCAGTACTTC
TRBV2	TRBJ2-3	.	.	CASSDELTDTQYF	TGTGCCAGCAGTGATGAGCTCACAGATACGCAGTATTTT
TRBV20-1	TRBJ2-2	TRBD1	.	CSARATGDRVPGELFF	TGCAGTGCTAGGGCCACCGGGGACAGGGTTCCCGGGGAGCTGTTTTTT
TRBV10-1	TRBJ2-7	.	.	CASRGLGTTDIYEQYF	TGCGCCAGCAGGGGCCTGGGGACAACCGACATATACGAGCAGTACTTC
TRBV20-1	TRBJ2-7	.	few	CSATEYRIYYEQYF	TGCAGTGCTACAGAATACAGGATTTACTACGAGCAGTACTTC
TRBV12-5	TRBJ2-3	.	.	CASGLGLDGSLGTQYF	TGTGCTAGTGGTTTGGGTTTGGACGGCAGCCTAGGTACGCAGTATTTT
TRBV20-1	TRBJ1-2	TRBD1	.	CSAEDRGNYGYTF	TGCAGTGCGGAGGACAGGGGGAACTATGGCTACACCTTC
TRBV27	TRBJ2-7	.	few	CASSFSGLGSEQYF	TGTGCCAGCAGTTTCTCTGGGCTAGGGAGCGAGCAGTACTTC
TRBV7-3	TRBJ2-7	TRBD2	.	CASSLRPPSGGFPWVEQYF	TGTGCCAGCAGCTTACGCCCCCCTAGCGGGGGGTTCCCTTGGGTCGAGCAGTACTTC
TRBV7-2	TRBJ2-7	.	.	CASSFAPGFGDEQYF	TGTGCCAGCAGCTTTGCCCCTGGGTTCGGGGACGAGCAGTACTTC
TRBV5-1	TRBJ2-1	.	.	CASSVPGAGSYNEQFF	TGCGCCAGCAGCGTCCCCGGGGCCGGGTCCTACAATGAGCAGTTCTTC
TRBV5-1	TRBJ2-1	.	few	CASSSPIHNEQFF	TGCGCCAGCAGCTCCCCCATTCACAATGAGCAGTTCTTC
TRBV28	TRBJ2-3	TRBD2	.	CASSSPRSGKDTQYF	TGTGCCAGCAGTTCCCCCCGTAGCGGGAAAGATACGCAGTATTTT
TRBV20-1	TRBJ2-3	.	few	CSAPGPGGTDTQYF	TGCAGTGCCCCGGGGCCGGGTGGCACAGATACGCAGTATTTT
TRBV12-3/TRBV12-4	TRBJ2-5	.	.	CASSYGTLETQYF	TGTGCCAGCAGCTACGGAACACTTGAGACCCAGTACTTC